The subject of this entry is one T cell receptor beta chain. There is no known antigen for this receptor. This sample was included in a study of control samples from healthy donors and cancer patients (dated by TCRdb to 2019 to 2021). V lost 2 bases and J lost 1 base, and the count of bases not matched to a germline gene is 1. From the germline V gene, CDR1 is MGHRA and CDR2 is YSYEKL. The CDR3, from cysteine to phenylalanine, totals 16 residues. Only the CDR3 DNA stays, 48 bases, in frame from base 1. Library preparation was by the immunoSEQ multiplex PCR assay. TCRdb stores this immuneACCESS table with in-frame sequences only. Part of the clones is absent; in the studies checked, under half of the shortfall reflects unresolved V genes, and no reason is known for the rest. The sample's clone listing holds about 210,000 clones. Less than 2.5% of the sample is held by the ten biggest clonotypes.

This receptor was identified in a woman in her twenties or thirties in good health. The chain couples TRBV4-1 to TRBJ2-1, with 11 central nucleotides matching TRBD2. Sequencing was carried out using blood. The CDR3 amino acid sequence is: CASSQRTSGSYNEQFF. The nucleotides read TGCGCCAGCAGCCAACGGACTAGCGGGTCCTACAATGAGCAGTTCTTC.